The 21 T cell receptor beta chains in this list originate from one sample, sequenced in a study of cytomegalovirus exposure and HLA in healthy donors. The PCR ran on 60 Vbeta and 13 Jbeta primers. Profiled with immunoSEQ multiplex PCR; TCRdb holds only in-frame clones, not every one. The table lists about 120,000 clones, around 84% of them singletons. The sample taken for sequencing was PBMCs. Source of these receptors: a young woman in good health and CMV-seropositive.

This clone was counted once. The chain couples TRBV7-9 to TRBJ1-3, with TRBD1 as a possible D gene (6 bases). Germline V lookup: CDR1 SEHNR, CDR2 FQNEAQ (reference sequence). The CDR3 spans 14 residues. V was shortened by 1 base and J by 3 bases, with 7 bases between the two germline ends. The CDR3, as DNA: TGTGCCAGCAGCTTAGGGACAGATGGAAACACCATATATTTT. Amino acids: CASSLGTDGNTIYF.

The chain employs TRBV19 and TRBJ2-7, with 10 positions matching TRBD2. The CDR3 contains 13 residues. Germline assignment: CDR1 LNHDA and CDR2 SQIVND (reference sequence). Losses at the gene ends were 5 bases for V and 4 bases for J; bases not matched to a gene: 2. This chain's CDR3 is CASSALAGYEQYF. CDR3 coding DNA: TGTGCCAGTAGTGCACTAGCGGGGTACGAGCAGTACTTC.

CDR3 nucleotides: TGTGCTAGTGGTTTGGGTAAAGACAAGCTGTACGTGAACACCGGGGAGCTGTTTTTT. This gives the protein CASGLGKDKLYVNTGELFF. This chain connects TRBV12-5 to TRBJ2-2; no clear D gene. Germline loops: CDR1 LGHNT, CDR2 FRNRAP. The CDR3 has 19 residues. V was clipped by 1 base and J by 1 base, with 19 bases between them.

V and J are TRBV11-2 and TRBJ2-7, with D perhaps matching TRBD1 (6 bases). V lost 2 bases to trimming and J lost 0 bases, with 14 bases between them. This CDR3 region has 16 residues. In germline, CDR1 is SGHAT, CDR2 FQNNGV. The CDR3 region has the DNA TGTGCCAGCAGCTTACGGGCCAGGGGTGGCTCCTACGAGCAGTACTTC. Protein: CASSLRARGGSYEQYF.

The rearrangement joins TRBV12-5 to TRBJ1-6, with D perhaps TRBD1 (6 bases). CDR1 is LGHNT and CDR2 is FRNRAP in the germline V gene. The CDR3 spans 13 residues. Trimming removed 9 bases at V and 12 bases at J, with 18 bases between. The CDR3 loop is CASRSQGMGPLHF. The CDR3 DNA is TGTGCTAGCCGAAGTCAGGGGATGGGACCCCTCCACTTT.

This clone was found once. The chain links TRBV5-4 to TRBJ2-1, with D unresolved. The V end lost 0 bases, the J end lost 5 bases, and 12 bases lay between the germline ends. Germline V gene lookup returns CDR1 SGHNT and CDR2 YYREEE (reference sequence). The CDR3 runs 15 residues. CDR3 in DNA: TGTGCCAGCAGCTTGGTTACCCCCCTAAACAATGAGCAGTTCTTC. The encoded protein is CASSLVTPLNNEQFF.

This sequence joins TRBV15 and TRBJ1-6, with D possibly being TRBD1 (5 bases). The CDR3 sequence is 15 residues long. Trimming took 1 base from V and 8 from J, leaving 12 bases between them. Germline CDR1 reads LNHNV; CDR2 reads YYDKDF (reference sequence). The CDR3 reads CATSRGVQGDSPLHF. In DNA form, the CDR3 reads TGTGCCACCAGCAGAGGGGTCCAGGGCGATTCACCCCTCCACTTT. Using reference TRBV15 and TRBJ1-6 for the parts outside the CDR3, the full variable domain is DAMVIQNPRYQVTQFGKPVTLSCSQTLNHNVMYWYQQKSSQAPKLLFHYYDKDFNNEADTPDNFQSRRPNTSFCFLDIRSPGLGDTAMYLCATSRGVQGDSPLHFGNGTRLTVT.

The V call is TRBV10-3, the J call TRBJ1-2; 9 bases align to TRBD1. J lost 4 bases, V lost 0 bases, and 3 bases had no gene match. This CDR3 spans 15 amino acids. Germline V lookup: CDR1 ENHRY, CDR2 SYGVKD. The CDR3 DNA reads TGTGCCATCAGTGAGTCTACAGGGGGCCTCTATGGCTACACCTTC. Protein: CAISESTGGLYGYTF.

The rearrangement uses TRBV19 and TRBJ1-4, with D hard to call. Germline V gene lookup returns CDR1 LNHDA and CDR2 SQIVND (reference sequence). This CDR3 is 18 amino acids long. Between the trimmed V and J ends, which lost 5 bases and 0 bases, there was a span of 19 bases. CDR3 region: CASSRVAGGISTNEKLFF. DNA for the CDR3: TGTGCCAGTAGTCGGGTCGCTGGCGGGATATCAACTAATGAAAAACTGTTTTTT.

CDR3 in DNA: TGTGCCAGCAGCTTGCCGGGGAGGACGGAGGGCTACACCTTC. Translated: CASSLPGRTEGYTF. The chain uses TRBV5-4 and TRBJ1-2; unclear D gene. Trimming removed 1 base at V and 8 bases at J, with 15 bases between. The CDR3 has 14 residues. CDR1 is SGHNT and CDR2 is YYREEE in the germline V gene (reference sequence).

The sample holds a few counts of this clone. V usage is TRBV7-9 and J usage is TRBJ1-1; TRBD1 might be the D (5 bases). The V gene's germline CDR1 is SEHNR and CDR2 FQNEAQ (reference sequence). Between the trimmed V and J ends, which lost 5 bases and 5 bases, there was a span of 15 bases. This CDR3 has 14 residues. Here the CDR3 DNA reads TGTGCCAGCAGCCCGGGGGGTGCCAGGACTGAAGCTTTCTTT. This encodes CASSPGGARTEAFF.

The rearrangement joins TRBV29-1 to TRBJ2-2, with 10 bases identical to TRBD1. J was trimmed by 6 bases and V by 5 bases; bases with no gene match: 9. CDR3 length: 15 amino acids. Per germline, CDR1 SQVTM and CDR2 ANQGSEA. CDR3: CSVSRGQGMSGELFF. CDR3 in DNA: TGCAGCGTTTCCCGGGGACAGGGGATGTCCGGGGAGCTGTTTTTT.

This clone was counted between two and nine times. The chain carries TRBV5-4 and TRBJ1-2, with D possibly TRBD1 on 5 matching bases. Germline V gene sequence: CDR1 SGHNT, CDR2 YYREEE (reference sequence). Trimming cost V 4 bases and J 7 bases, with 14 bases left between them. The CDR3 totals 13 residues. Here the CDR3 reads CASSPAREVGYTF. In DNA form, the CDR3 reads TGTGCCAGCAGCCCCGCCAGGGAGGTTGGCTACACCTTC. Full variable domain (rest looked up from reference TRBV5-4 and TRBJ1-2): ETGVTQSPTHLIKTRGQQVTLRCSSQSGHNTVSWYQQALGQGPQFIFQYYREEENGRGNFPPRFSGLQFPNYSSELNVNALELDDSALYLCASSPAREVGYTFGSGTRLTVV.

This clone turned up a few times. The gene calls are TRBV28 and TRBJ2-3, with D uncertain. Germline lookup yields CDR1 MDHEN and CDR2 SYDVKM. Trimming pared 5 bases from V and 2 bases from J, leaving 8 bases between. This CDR3 comprises 13 residues. In DNA form, the CDR3 reads TGTGCCAGCAGTCCCCTGTCCACAGATACGCAGTATTTT. Amino acids: CASSPLSTDTQYF. Based on the CDR3 plus reference TRBV28 and TRBJ2-3, the full variable domain is DVKVTQSSRYLVKRTGEKVFLECVQDMDHENMFWYRQDPGLGLRLIYFSYDVKMKEKGDIPEGYSVSREKKERFSLILESASTNQTSMYLCASSPLSTDTQYFGPGTRLTVL.

The chain employs TRBV28 and TRBJ2-2; 12 nucleotides line up with TRBD1. This CDR3 is built from 16 residues. Losses at the gene ends were 8 bases for V and 4 bases for J; bases not matched to a gene: 8. Germline V gene sequence: CDR1 MDHEN, CDR2 SYDVKM. The DNA for the CDR3 is TGTGCCAGCGGGGGTGCGGGACAGGGGGCCACCGGGGAGCTGTTTTTT. This gives the protein CASGGAGQGATGELFF.

V usage is TRBV4-1 and J usage is TRBJ2-1; 13 bases are shared with TRBD2. The CDR3 length is 17 residues. With 2 bases clipped from V and 7 bases from J, the junction kept 8 bases outside the gene matches. Germline V gives CDR1 MGHRA, CDR2 YSYEKL. This CDR3 reads CASSQLLAGGSSNEQFF. As DNA, the CDR3 is TGCGCCAGCAGCCAATTACTAGCGGGGGGGAGTTCGAATGAGCAGTTCTTC.

This clone was detected only a few times. V usage is TRBV19 and J usage is TRBJ2-7; the match to TRBD1 covers 9 bases. Germline-derived CDR1 and CDR2 are LNHDA and SQIVND (reference sequence). The CDR3 is 16 amino acids. V was pared by 4 bases and J by 3 bases, with 10 bases of the junction left unmatched. CDR3: CASSTTRQGGGYEQYF. In DNA form, the CDR3 reads TGTGCCAGTAGTACCACCCGACAGGGGGGCGGCTACGAGCAGTACTTC.

The V and J genes are TRBV5-1 and TRBJ2-5, with D possibly TRBD1 on 6 matching bases. The V end lost 4 bases, the J end lost 2 bases, and 9 bases lay between the germline ends. CDR3 length: 13 amino acids. Germline V gene lookup returns CDR1 SGHRS and CDR2 YFSETQ. The CDR3 region has the DNA TGCGCCAGCAGCATCGACAGGCAAGAGACCCAGTACTTC. This codes for CASSIDRQETQYF. The complete variable domain, with remaining parts taken from reference TRBV5-1 and TRBJ2-5, reads KAGVTQTPRYLIKTRGQQVTLSCSPISGHRSVSWYQQTPGQGLQFLFEYFSETQRNKGNFPGRFSGRQFSNSRSEMNVSTLELGDSALYLCASSIDRQETQYFGPGTRLLVL.

This clone has just one count. The chain employs TRBV7-2 and TRBJ2-5; D is perhaps TRBD2 (6 bases). Germline V gives CDR1 SGHTA, CDR2 FQGNSA. With 4 bases removed from V and 5 bases from J, the gap between germline ends came to 20 bases. This CDR3 has 16 residues. CDR3 sequence: CASSSTRDPRGETQYF. DNA for the CDR3: TGTGCCAGCAGCTCAACCCGGGACCCCCGGGGGGAGACCCAGTACTTC. Full variable domain (rest looked up from reference TRBV7-2 and TRBJ2-5): GAGVSQSPSNKVTEKGKDVELRCDPISGHTALYWYRQSLGQGLEFLIYFQGNSAPDKSGLPSDRFSAERTGGSVSTLTIQRTQQEDSAVYLCASSSTRDPRGETQYFGPGTRLLVL.

The sample holds a few counts of this clone. The genes are TRBV5-1 and TRBJ1-5; TRBD1 matches at 7 bases. The germline gives CDR1 SGHRS, CDR2 YFSETQ. CDR3 length: 14 amino acids. V lost 0 bases, J lost 4 bases, and 1 base stayed unmatched. CDR3 in DNA: TGCGCCAGCAGCTTGGGGGACAGAAATCAGCCCCAGCATTTT. It specifies CASSLGDRNQPQHF.

The chain recombines TRBV11-2 with TRBJ1-2, with a tentative D call TRBD1 (5 bases). Trimming stripped 3 bases from V and 6 bases from J, with 11 bases between. Per the germline V gene, CDR1 is SGHAT and CDR2 is FQNNGV. The CDR3 is made up of 13 amino acids. The CDR3 DNA reads as TGTGCCAGCAGCTTCCAGGGTATGGATGGCTACACCTTC. Residues: CASSFQGMDGYTF. The variable domain in full, completed from reference TRBV11-2 and TRBJ1-2, reads EAGVAQSPRYKIIEKRQSVAFWCNPISGHATLYWYQQILGQGPKLLIQFQNNGVVDDSQLPKDRFSAERLKGVDSTLKIQPAKLEDSAVYLCASSFQGMDGYTFGSGTRLTVV.